This T cell receptor beta chain was recorded in a study of T cell repertoires in cytomegalovirus infection. Study summary: In the study, CMV epitopes included recently identified HLA-C-restricted and well-studied HLA-B-restricted ones. Evidence of both CMV infection and a matching HLA type came from public TCR beta signatures.

Notes on the study in general: Frequencies of public TCR beta families were cumulated, and this identified carriers of CMV plus the relevant HLA. What dominated the ex vivo response were HLA-C-restricted CMV-specific TCR beta clonotypes.

The CDR3 totals 16 residues. V shed 0 bases and J shed 4 bases, with 12 bases lying between them. In germline, CDR1 is SGHVS, CDR2 FNYEAQ. This clonotype was seen at least ten times. The antigen remains undetermined. TCRdb processed the reads anew with MiXCR; each CDR3 protein has one entry. The sample shows approximately 910,000 distinct CDR3 sequences, around 30% of them seen only once. The V gene is TRBV7-6, the J gene TRBJ2-2; D gene ambiguous. This TCR derives from a human donor in good health (CMV status not recorded). Some clones in this sample may be carry-over from other donors' samples. The specimen was cultured CD8+ T cells from PBMCs, collected from culture after CMV antigen stimulation. CDR3 region: CASSLAPGYLTGELFF. In nucleotides, the CDR3 is TGTGCCAGCAGCTTAGCCCCGGGTTACCTCACCGGGGAGCTGTTTTTT.